These 24 T cell receptor beta chains came from one sample sequenced in a study of cytomegalovirus exposure and HLA in healthy donors. The PCR made use of 60 Vbeta and 13 Jbeta primers. Profiling relied on immunoSEQ multiplex PCR, and the TCRdb table lists in-frame clones only, not all of them. The top ten clones hold 4.9% of a sample with 150,000 to 200,000 clones, roughly 79% of them seen once. The sequencing input was PBMCs. These receptors were collected from a woman under 30 in good health and CMV-seropositive.

This clone was detected once. The chain couples TRBV27 to TRBJ1-2; D may be TRBD1 (5 bases). Germline V gene lookup returns CDR1 MNHEY and CDR2 SMNVEV (reference sequence). This CDR3 has 13 residues. Trimming cost V 0 bases and J 7 bases, with 9 bases left between them. CDR3 DNA: TGTGCCAGCAGTTTATCGGTAGGGGTTGGCTACACCTTC. Residues: CASSLSVGVGYTF.

This clone was detected once. The chain uses TRBV2 and TRBJ1-5, with 7 bases identical to TRBD1. This CDR3 is 14 amino acids long. V trimming: 8 bases; J trimming: 0 bases; junction bases outside the gene matches: 4. Looked up from germline, CDR1 is SNHLY and CDR2 is FYNNEI. CDR3 DNA: TGTGCCAGCGAGGGGGCGTTTAGCAATCAGCCCCAGCATTTT. Its translation is CASEGAFSNQPQHF.

V and J are TRBV7-8 and TRBJ1-5; D uncertain. V lost 5 bases to trimming and J lost 7 bases, with 15 bases between them. The germline V gene has CDR1 SGHVS and CDR2 FQNEAQ. There are 14 residues in the CDR3. The CDR3 region has the DNA TGTGCCAGCAGCGCGGGGTTGAACGACCAGCCCCAGCATTTT. Translated, it gives CASSAGLNDQPQHF.

This chain joins TRBV7-9 and TRBJ1-4; 7 bases match TRBD1. Per the germline V gene, CDR1 is SEHNR and CDR2 is FQNEAQ (reference sequence). The length of the CDR3 is 18 residues. V gave up 5 bases and J gave up 4 bases; unmatched junction bases: 16. The CDR3 region is CASSPSDRTGRDNEKLFF. The CDR3 coding sequence is TGTGCCAGCAGCCCCTCGGACAGGACCGGCAGGGATAATGAAAAACTGTTTTTT.

The gene calls are TRBV30 and TRBJ2-4; 7 nucleotides agree with TRBD1. J lost 12 bases, V lost 5 bases, and 16 bases had no gene match. The germline V gene has CDR1 GTSNPN and CDR2 SVGIG (reference sequence). The CDR3 is 14 residues long. Here the CDR3 reads CAWAKGQSKGTQYF. CDR3 nucleotides: TGTGCCTGGGCAAAGGGACAGAGTAAAGGAACTCAGTACTTC.

The V call is TRBV4-2, the J call TRBJ2-1; 11 bases are shared with TRBD2. The CDR3 length is 16 residues. Germline CDR1 is LGHNA and CDR2 is YNFKEQ. V trimming: 4 bases; J trimming: 8 bases; junction bases outside the gene matches: 10. The CDR3 is CASSPTLAGGGYEQFF. The CDR3 bases are TGTGCCAGCAGCCCCACCCTAGCGGGGGGTGGTTATGAGCAGTTCTTC.

V usage is TRBV5-1 and J usage is TRBJ2-7; 8 nucleotides agree with TRBD1. V shed 1 base, J shed 4 bases, and the junction held 16 bases outside the gene matches. CDR1 SGHRS and CDR2 YFSETQ come from the germline V gene. The CDR3 contains 18 residues. CDR3: CASSLRPPGGVGGYEQYF. The CDR3 DNA is TGCGCCAGCAGCTTGAGGCCGCCAGGGGGCGTAGGGGGGTACGAGCAGTACTTC.

The chain couples TRBV19 to TRBJ1-2; D is unresolved. This CDR3 contains 16 residues. Per the germline V gene, CDR1 is LNHDA and CDR2 is SQIVND (reference sequence). The V and J ends lost 7 bases and 7 bases respectively, with 25 bases between them. As DNA, the CDR3 is TGTGCCAGTAACCCCCTCGCGGGCCGTAGGCGAGCTGGCTACACCTTC. This encodes CASNPLAGRRRAGYTF.

The chain combines TRBV4-3 with TRBJ2-7; 12 bases map to TRBD2. The V gene's germline CDR1 is LGHNA and CDR2 YSLEER. J was trimmed by 2 bases and V by 4 bases; bases with no gene match: 12. The CDR3 has 18 amino acids. CDR3 amino acids: CASSPETSGGRPTYEQYF. CDR3 DNA: TGCGCCAGCAGCCCAGAGACTAGCGGGGGCCGACCAACCTACGAGCAGTACTTC.

This clone was seen only a few times. The genes are TRBV19 and TRBJ2-7, with a weak D call TRBD1 (6 bases). This CDR3 is built from 14 residues. V shed 3 bases and J shed 7 bases, with 16 bases lying between them. Germline lookup yields CDR1 LNHDA and CDR2 SQIVND (reference sequence). The CDR3 DNA is TGTGCCAGTAGTATTCAGGGGCGGATGCGGGAGCAGTACTTC. This translates into CASSIQGRMREQYF.

The rearrangement joins TRBV15 to TRBJ1-4; D not certain. In germline, CDR1 is LNHNV, CDR2 YYDKDF (reference sequence). Trimming stripped 3 bases from V and 4 bases from J, with 12 bases between. The CDR3 sequence is 15 residues long. In DNA, the CDR3 is TGTGCCACCAGCAGGGGAGGTTTCGGTAATGAAAAACTGTTTTTT. Its translation is CATSRGGFGNEKLFF.

The gene calls are TRBV29-1 and TRBJ1-1; TRBD1 matches at 8 bases. V lost 6 bases, J lost 4 bases, and 13 bases stayed unmatched. The CDR3 sequence is 15 residues long. Germline CDR1 is SQVTM and CDR2 is ANQGSEA. This chain's CDR3 is CSVTPPTGAGTEAFF. CDR3 DNA sequence: TGCAGCGTGACCCCTCCGACAGGGGCGGGCACTGAAGCTTTCTTT.

The genes are TRBV4-1 and TRBJ2-3, with 10 bases matching TRBD2. Germline CDR1 reads MGHRA; CDR2 reads YSYEKL. The CDR3 spans 18 residues. V lost 1 base to trimming and J lost 7 bases; unmatched junction nucleotides: 14. The CDR3 loop is CASSQGGRLASGRHTQYF. The CDR3 bases are TGCGCCAGCAGCCAAGGGGGGCGGTTGGCTAGCGGGAGACATACGCAGTATTTT.

The chain is built from TRBV2 and TRBJ1-5, with D hard to call. V was cut by 6 bases and J by 5 bases, with 14 bases left in between. Germline V gene lookup returns CDR1 SNHLY and CDR2 FYNNEI. The CDR3 length is 14 residues. CDR3 in DNA: TGTGCCAGCAGAACTCAGCTGGGAGATCAGCCCCAGCATTTT. Its translation is CASRTQLGDQPQHF.

The CDR3 DNA follows: TGCGCCAGCACTGGCAGCTCTGGAAACACCATATATTTT. Translating it yields CASTGSSGNTIYF. The chain combines TRBV5-1 with TRBJ1-3; D is uncertain. This CDR3 spans 13 amino acids. Germline CDR1 reads SGHRS; CDR2 reads YFSETQ. V lost 6 bases, J lost 0 bases, and 7 bases lay in between.

V is TRBV6-5 and J is TRBJ1-5; 8 nucleotides align to TRBD1. The germline V gene has CDR1 MNHEY and CDR2 SVGAGI. This CDR3 region has 15 residues. The V and J ends lost 6 bases and 0 bases, in that order; junction bases with no gene match: 4. CDR3 DNA: TGTGCCAGCAGGGCCGGGACAGGTAGCAATCAGCCCCAGCATTTT. The encoded protein is CASRAGTGSNQPQHF.

CDR3 loop: CASSYDRRLGEDEQYF. The CDR3 DNA follows: TGTGCCAGCAGTTACGATAGGAGACTGGGGGAGGACGAGCAGTACTTC. The genes are TRBV6-5 and TRBJ2-7, with D maybe TRBD2 (6 bases). Germline V gene sequence: CDR1 MNHEY, CDR2 SVGAGI. V dropped 2 bases and J dropped 5 bases, with 19 bases sitting between them. The CDR3 totals 16 residues.

V is TRBV19 and J is TRBJ1-4, with TRBD1 identical over 8 bases. CDR1 and CDR2 from the germline V gene are LNHDA and SQIVND (reference sequence). This CDR3 spans 15 amino acids. V was pared by 7 bases and J by 0 bases, with 4 bases of the junction left unmatched. The CDR3 loop reads CASMDRVATNEKLFF. The CDR3 bases are TGTGCCAGTATGGACAGGGTCGCAACTAATGAAAAACTGTTTTTT.

The CDR3 spells CASSPQGLGPRETQYF. CDR3 DNA: TGTGCCAGCAGCCCTCAGGGTCTTGGTCCCCGAGAGACCCAGTACTTC. This chain links TRBV13 with TRBJ2-5; possible D gene TRBD1, 5 bases. CDR3 length: 16 amino acids. V lost 5 bases to trimming and J lost 4 bases, with 20 bases between them. Germline V gives CDR1 PRHDT, CDR2 FYEKMQ (reference sequence).

The rearrangement joins TRBV29-1 to TRBJ2-1, with D perhaps TRBD1 (6 bases). The V end was cut by 6 bases, the J end by 8 bases, with 17 bases between. CDR3 size: 13 residues. Germline CDR1 and CDR2: SQVTM and ANQGSEA. CDR3 region: CSVARRGFDEQFF. The CDR3 coding sequence is TGCAGCGTGGCCCGCAGGGGATTCGATGAGCAGTTCTTC.

The chain carries TRBV10-3 and TRBJ2-6; possibly TRBD2 for D (7 bases). Germline-derived CDR1 and CDR2 are ENHRY and SYGVKD. The CDR3 has 15 residues. For the CDR3, the DNA is TGTGCTACCGCAAGGGGGGGGGATGGGGCCAACGTCCTGACTTTC. This gives the protein CATARGGDGANVLTF.

This rearrangement joins TRBV30 to TRBJ2-3; D gene uncertain. This CDR3 is built from 12 residues. Trimming cost V 2 bases and J 5 bases, with 8 bases left between them. Germline CDR1 is GTSNPN and CDR2 is SVGIG (reference sequence). The CDR3 sequence is CAWSTSRDTQYF. The CDR3 coding sequence is TGTGCCTGGAGTACCTCTAGAGATACGCAGTATTTT.

The rearrangement joins TRBV2 to TRBJ2-2, with 10 bases aligning to TRBD2. Trimming at V came to 7 bases and at J to 2 bases, leaving 4 bases not matched to a gene. The CDR3 loop spans 15 amino acids. Germline V gives CDR1 SNHLY, CDR2 FYNNEI. DNA of the CDR3: TGTGCCAGCACGGGGACTAGCGTCAACACCGGGGAGCTGTTTTTT. Its protein is CASTGTSVNTGELFF.

The chain couples TRBV4-2 to TRBJ1-6, with D possibly matching TRBD1 (6 bases). This CDR3 is built from 17 residues. Trimming pared 3 bases from V and 0 bases from J, leaving 12 bases between. CDR1 is LGHNA and CDR2 is YNFKEQ in the germline V gene. This chain's CDR3 is CASSHQGFGSYNSPLHF. In DNA, the CDR3 is TGTGCCAGCAGCCACCAGGGGTTCGGCTCCTATAATTCACCCCTCCACTTT.